This TCR beta chain emerged from a study of blood T cell repertoires in COVID-19. Germline lookup yields CDR1 SGHRS and CDR2 YFSETQ. Trimming stripped 0 bases from V and 5 bases from J, with 11 bases between. CDR3 length: 15 amino acids. Per the original methods: Amplification of reference gene primers provided the estimated nucleated cell counts. The protocol was immunoSEQ multiplex PCR, while the TCRdb copy is restricted to in-frame clones and leaves out a portion. The V and J calls and clone size were taken over from that table, and D and trimming were inferred from the DNA. The table shows over 200,000 clones, with 70% to 85% occurring only once.

The gene calls are TRBV5-1 and TRBJ2-2; maybe TRBD1 (5 bases). Sample: peripheral blood. This TCR was recovered from a man aged 35 to 55 who had recovered from COVID-19. CDR3 in amino acids: CASSLAQGRTGELFF. The CDR3 DNA reads TGCGCCAGCAGCTTGGCGCAGGGTAGGACCGGGGAGCTGTTTTTT.